Listed below are T cell receptor beta chains from one sample, sequenced in a study of blood T cell repertoires in COVID-19. Produced via immunoSEQ multiplex PCR; TCRdb's table is partial and in-frame only. The table records fewer than 350,000 clones, about nine tenths of them present only once. The sequenced sample consisted of PBMCs or T cells enriched from blood (not recorded which). These receptors were collected from a woman between 40 and 55 years old with acute COVID-19. The CDR3 runs from the conserved cysteine through the conserved F or W. D genes are given only for firm matches. For some rows the clone size is stated as once, few or many, or as a class when expanded; others skip it.

-	TRBJ1-1	TRBD1	TRBV29-1	CSAEQGSGAFF	TGCAGCGCCGAACAGGGGTCGGGAGCTTTCTTT
-	TRBJ2-7	-	TRBV11-3	CASRATGLEQYF	TGTGCCAGCAGGGCAACGGGTCTCGAGCAGTACTTC
-	TRBJ2-1	TRBD2	TRBV7-2	CASSLGAGGYNEQFF	TGTGCCAGCAGCTTAGGGGCGGGAGGTTACAATGAGCAGTTCTTC
-	TRBJ1-1	TRBD1	TRBV5-1	CASSSGQGATEAFF	TGCGCCAGCAGCTCGGGGCAGGGGGCCACTGAAGCTTTCTTT
few	TRBJ2-7	-	TRBV2	CASSEGSVYEQYF	TGTGCCAGCAGTGAAGGAAGCGTCTACGAGCAGTACTTC
-	TRBJ1-2	TRBD1	TRBV5-4	CASRRDRSGNYGYTF	TGTGCCAGCAGAAGGGACAGAAGCGGTAACTATGGCTACACCTTC
-	TRBJ2-4	-	TRBV18	CASSMSGGVNIQYF	TGTGCCAGCTCAATGTCAGGAGGGGTAAACATTCAGTACTTC
-	TRBJ1-2	TRBD1	TRBV6-5	CASSQRQGTNYGYTF	TGTGCCAGCAGCCAGAGACAGGGGACTAACTATGGCTACACCTTC
-	TRBJ1-5	-	TRBV27	CASSLSRRQGWHQPQHF	TGTGCCAGCAGTTTATCGAGGAGGCAGGGGTGGCATCAGCCCCAGCATTTT
-	TRBJ1-1	-	TRBV7-8	CASRLDLNTEAFF	TGTGCCAGCAGGCTGGACTTGAACACTGAAGCTTTCTTT
-	TRBJ1-5	-	TRBV3-1/TRBV3-2	CASSLAGDGEPQHF	TGTGCCAGCAGTCTTGCGGGCGATGGGGAGCCCCAGCATTTT
once	TRBJ1-5	TRBD1	TRBV20-1	CSASTGDGNQPQHF	TGCAGTGCTAGTACAGGGGATGGCAATCAGCCCCAGCATTTT
-	TRBJ2-5	TRBD1	TRBV5-6	CASSITGGETQYF	TGTGCCAGCAGCATTACAGGGGGCGAGACCCAGTACTTC
-	TRBJ1-6	-	TRBV5-4	CASSLTGSYNSPLHF	TGTGCCAGCAGCTTGACCGGGTCGTATAATTCACCCCTCCACTTT
-	TRBJ2-7	TRBD2	TRBV5-5	CASSPRGSGGYYEQYF	TGTGCCAGCAGCCCCCGTGGGAGCGGGGGATACTACGAGCAGTACTTC
-	TRBJ1-2	TRBD1	TRBV7-2	CASSGHRGRDGYTF	TGTGCCAGCAGCGGACACAGGGGGCGGGATGGCTACACCTTC
once	TRBJ2-7	-	TRBV29-1	CSVEWAGFSEQYF	TGCAGCGTTGAATGGGCGGGATTCAGCGAGCAGTACTTC
-	TRBJ1-5	-	TRBV7-2	CASSLAGEQPQHF	TGTGCCAGCAGCTTGGCCGGAGAGCAGCCCCAGCATTTT
-	TRBJ1-1	-	TRBV2	CASSEEVNTEAFF	TGTGCCAGCAGCGAGGAAGTGAACACTGAAGCTTTCTTT
-	TRBJ2-1	TRBD2	TRBV5-5	CASSSTSGGAGEQFF	TGTGCCAGCAGCTCCACTAGCGGGGGGGCGGGTGAGCAGTTCTTC
-	TRBJ2-7	TRBD1	TRBV5-6	CASSYGTGSSYEQYF	TGTGCCAGCAGCTACGGGACAGGGAGCTCCTACGAGCAGTACTTC
-	TRBJ1-1	TRBD1	TRBV19	CASSQIFTGQHTEAFF	TGTGCCAGTAGTCAAATCTTCACGGGACAGCACACTGAAGCTTTCTTT
few	TRBJ2-2	-	TRBV7-2	CASSVSSSSTTGELFF	TGTGCCAGCAGCGTCTCTAGCAGTTCGACCACCGGGGAGCTGTTTTTT
-	TRBJ2-1	-	TRBV2	CASSEEVRSYNEQFF	TGTGCCAGCAGTGAAGAGGTCAGGTCCTACAATGAGCAGTTCTTC
-	TRBJ1-1	-	TRBV18	CASSPSGTKMNTEAFF	TGTGCCAGCTCACCATCCGGGACAAAGATGAACACTGAAGCTTTCTTT
-	TRBJ2-5	-	TRBV9	CASSPAGRRRETQYF	TGTGCCAGCAGCCCCGCCGGGAGACGAAGAGAGACCCAGTACTTC
-	TRBJ2-1	TRBD2	TRBV27	CASSFEFGRGEQFF	TGTGCCAGCAGTTTTGAATTCGGGAGGGGTGAGCAGTTCTTC
-	TRBJ2-7	TRBD2	TRBV7-9	CASSPVGLAGVEQYF	TGTGCCAGCAGCCCAGTGGGCCTAGCGGGAGTCGAGCAGTACTTC
-	TRBJ2-2	-	TRBV5-8	CASSLAPAILVSGELFF	TGTGCCAGCAGCTTGGCCCCAGCGATACTCGTTTCCGGGGAGCTGTTTTTT
-	TRBJ1-5	-	TRBV7-8	CASSLRGGEDQPQHF	TGTGCCAGCAGCTTAAGGGGTGGAGAGGATCAGCCCCAGCATTTT
-	TRBJ2-7	TRBD2	TRBV15	CATSRTSGGIYEQYF	TGTGCCACCAGCAGGACTAGCGGGGGGATCTACGAGCAGTACTTC
-	TRBJ1-2	-	TRBV19	CASSISSDRSNYGYTF	TGTGCCAGTAGTATCTCCTCGGACAGATCAAACTATGGCTACACCTTC
-	TRBJ1-5	-	TRBV18	CASSPDSGGSLFNQPQHF	TGTGCCAGCTCACCGGACTCGGGAGGGTCTCTCTTCAATCAGCCCCAGCATTTT
-	TRBJ2-5	TRBD2	TRBV7-9	CASSPSGGTQETQYF	TGTGCCAGCAGTCCTAGCGGGGGCACACAAGAGACCCAGTACTTC
-	TRBJ1-4	-	TRBV12-3/TRBV12-4	CASSLVANEKLFF	TGTGCCAGCAGTTTAGTAGCTAATGAAAAACTGTTTTTT
-	TRBJ2-3	TRBD2	TRBV15	CATSRGAGFTDTQYF	TGTGCCACCAGCAGGGGAGCGGGATTCACAGATACGCAGTATTTT
-	TRBJ2-1	TRBD1	TRBV12-3/TRBV12-4	CASSTRDREQFF	TGTGCCAGCAGTACCCGGGACAGGGAGCAGTTCTTC
-	TRBJ1-4	TRBD1	TRBV27	CASRRTTGWGEKLFF	TGTGCCAGCAGACGTACGACAGGGTGGGGTGAAAAACTGTTTTTT
-	TRBJ2-2	TRBD2	TRBV5-6	CASSFFGGSLYTGELFF	TGTGCCAGCAGCTTTTTCGGGGGGAGTTTGTACACCGGGGAGCTGTTTTTT
once	TRBJ2-5	TRBD1	TRBV7-2	CASSHWDRAQETQYF	TGTGCCAGCAGCCATTGGGACAGGGCGCAAGAGACCCAGTACTTC
-	TRBJ1-1	TRBD1	TRBV12-3/TRBV12-4	CASSWNRGTEAFF	TGTGCCAGCAGTTGGAACAGGGGAACTGAAGCTTTCTTT
-	TRBJ1-6	-	TRBV4-1	CASSVETSSYNSPLHF	TGCGCCAGCAGCGTCGAAACCAGCTCCTATAATTCACCCCTCCACTTT
-	TRBJ1-2	TRBD1	TRBV2	CASIGQGARGYTF	TGTGCCAGCATTGGACAGGGGGCGCGGGGCTACACCTTC
-	TRBJ1-6	-	TRBV30	CAWSQTENSPLHF	TGTGCCTGGAGTCAAACAGAAAATTCACCCCTCCACTTT
-	TRBJ2-3	-	TRBV11-2	CASSLRGLPATDTQYF	TGTGCCAGCAGCCTCAGGGGTCTCCCTGCCACAGATACGCAGTATTTT
-	TRBJ2-2	TRBD1	TRBV7-9	CASSLRLGTGSGELFF	TGTGCCAGCAGCTTACGGCTTGGGACAGGTAGCGGGGAGCTGTTTTTT
-	TRBJ2-3	TRBD2	TRBV9	CASSVGVGGSKADTQYF	TGTGCCAGCAGCGTAGGAGTGGGCGGGAGTAAGGCAGATACGCAGTATTTT
-	TRBJ1-1	-	TRBV10-3	CAIRDRPNTEAFF	TGTGCCATCAGAGACAGGCCGAACACTGAAGCTTTCTTT
-	TRBJ1-1	TRBD1	TRBV29-1	CSVHRGRTEAFF	TGCAGCGTCCACAGGGGGCGAACTGAAGCTTTCTTT